These 10 T cell receptor beta chains share one sample of origin, sequenced in a study of tumor-infiltrating T cells and Merkel cell polyomavirus. Study details: The T cells studied were KLL-specific CD8+ cells against Merkel polyomavirus.

All patients' tumors stained robustly positive for Merkel cell polyomavirus Large T antigen by immunohistochemistry. Libraries were prepared by immunoSEQ multiplex PCR; TCRdb keeps only in-frame clonotypes and omits some of them. Of 25,000 or so clones in the sample, about 90% were seen once. The sample was lymph node tissue. The source of these receptors is a man aged 50-59 years with Merkel cell carcinoma.

The gene calls are TRBV28 and TRBJ1-4, with a weak D call TRBD1 (6 bases). The V gene lost 8 bases and the J gene lost 8 bases, with 12 bases spanning the gap. The CDR3 covers 12 residues. Germline V gene lookup returns CDR1 MDHEN and CDR2 SYDVKM. In DNA form, the CDR3 reads TGTGCCAGCGCGGCGAGGGGGGAAAAACTGTTTTTT. It translates to CASAARGEKLFF.

The chain combines TRBV19 with TRBJ2-5, with TRBD1 matching 7 bases. The CDR3 has 14 amino acids. Germline CDR1 LNHDA, CDR2 SQIVND (reference sequence). V lost 1 base, J lost 2 bases, and 1 base stayed unmatched. Written as DNA, the CDR3 is TGTGCCAGTAGTATAGGACAGGGACAAGAGACCCAGTACTTC. Amino acid sequence: CASSIGQGQETQYF.

V gene TRBV2 combines with J gene TRBJ2-1; 8 bases map to TRBD2. The J segment lost 8 bases and the V segment lost 4 bases, leaving 10 bases of the junction unmatched. The CDR3 spans 15 residues. Germline CDR1 reads SNHLY; CDR2 reads FYNNEI. The CDR3 nucleotides are TGTGCCAGCAGTGTAGACGGGAGGGCCTCCGATGAGCAGTTCTTC. It translates to CASSVDGRASDEQFF.

The genes are TRBV7-2 and TRBJ2-1; a weak D match, TRBD2 (7 bases). Germline CDR1 SGHTA, CDR2 FQGNSA. CDR3 length: 14 amino acids. V lost 0 bases and J 10 bases, leaving 13 bases between the germline ends. CDR3 residues: CASSLAWGGAEQFF. The CDR3 DNA sequence: TGTGCCAGCAGCTTAGCGTGGGGGGGGGCGGAGCAGTTCTTC.

The V gene is TRBV7-9, the J gene TRBJ2-2, with TRBD2 matching over 16 bases. V was clipped by 2 bases and J by 6 bases; unmatched bases: 6. This CDR3 spans 18 amino acids. CDR1 and CDR2 (germline): SEHNR, FQNEAQ (reference sequence). CDR3 nucleotide sequence: TGTGCCAGCAGCTTATATGGGACTAGCGGGGGGGCCGCCGGGGAGCTGTTTTTT. The encoded protein is CASSLYGTSGGAAGELFF.

This chain uses TRBV5-1 with TRBJ1-1; D is ambiguous. The germline V gene encodes CDR1 SGHRS and CDR2 YFSETQ. This CDR3 is built from 14 residues. Trimming removed 5 bases from V and 1 base from J, with 12 bases in between. The CDR3 reads CASSYTDANTEAFF. The CDR3 region has the DNA TGCGCCAGCAGTTACACAGATGCGAACACTGAAGCTTTCTTT.

V is TRBV28 and J is TRBJ2-5, with D possibly TRBD1 on 6 matching bases. Gene TRBJ2-7 matches the end of the DNA better, so the J call may be wrong. CDR1 is MDHEN, CDR2 SYDVKM, per germline. This CDR3 is built from 14 residues. CDR3: CASRSTGFSYEQYF. The CDR3 DNA reads as TGTGCCAGCAGGTCTACAGGGTTCTCCTACGAGCAGTACTTC.

This chain links TRBV7-3 with TRBJ2-6; TRBD2 matches 9 bases. The CDR3 spans 18 residues. Germline V lookup: CDR1 SGHTA, CDR2 FQGTGA. Trimming removed 3 bases from V and 3 bases from J; junction bases left unmatched: 9. The CDR3: CASSFSGSLGIGANVLTF. CDR3 DNA sequence: TGTGCCAGCAGCTTTAGCGGGAGCCTCGGAATTGGGGCCAACGTCCTGACTTTC. The full variable domain, in which reference TRBV7-3 and TRBJ2-6 provide the parts outside the CDR3, is GAGVSQTPSNKVTEKGKYVELRCDPISGHTALYWYRQSLGQGPEFLIYFQGTGAADDSGLPNDRFFAVRPEGSVSTLKIQRTERGDSAVYLCASSFSGSLGIGANVLTFGAGSRLTVL.

This clone was seen a handful of times. V gene TRBV6-5 combines with J gene TRBJ2-7, with D maybe TRBD2 (5 bases). The CDR3 length is 11 residues. The V end was cut by 8 bases, the J end by 7 bases, with 12 bases between. Germline CDR1 and CDR2: MNHEY and SVGAGI. CDR3 amino acids: CASRRGGEQYF. The DNA for the CDR3 is TGTGCCAGCCGCCGGGGTGGGGAGCAGTACTTC.

This clone was observed a single time. J is TRBJ2-1 and V is TRBV29-1; perhaps TRBD2 as D (6 bases). With 4 bases removed from V and 5 bases from J, the gap between germline ends came to 9 bases. The CDR3 loop spans 12 amino acids. Germline V gene lookup returns CDR1 SQVTM and CDR2 ANQGSEA. CDR3 DNA sequence: TGCAGCGTTGGTGGGGGGAACAATGAGCAGTTCTTC. This sequence encodes CSVGGGNNEQFF.